This T cell receptor (beta chain) was sequenced during a study of T cell responses to AZD1222 COVID-19 vaccine. Background on the study: Combined were second doses at about 4 or about 12 weeks.

Data came from immunoSEQ multiplex PCR; TCRdb stores just in-frame clones and leaves some out. The repertoire consists of fewer than 110,000 clones, with over 70% occurring once and the leading ten covering 20% to 25%. Study-wide findings and caveats: Within unmutated variant regions lay the reported targets of nearly half of spike-specific TCRs. Baseline antibody screening turned up just five to seven seropositive AZD1222 recipients. CD4 TCRs associated with vaccination spanned spike, dominating at 160-218 and 743-854.

Regarding this clone: Its antigen is unidentified.

Germline V CDR1 and CDR2: LGHNA, YSLEER. Trimming pared 1 base from V and 0 bases from J, leaving 1 base between. There are 13 residues in the CDR3. The receptor comes from an adult in good health. The V and J genes are TRBV4-3 and TRBJ1-5; D remains unclear. The sample consisted of peripheral blood, taken on day 0 of AZD1222 vaccination. In DNA form, the CDR3 reads TGCGCCAGCAGCCAAGCTAGCAATCAGCCCCAGCATTTT. Its translation: CASSQASNQPQHF.